The TCR beta chain described here comes from a study of shared clonotypes between healthy human individuals. Between the trimmed V and J ends, which lost 1 base and 8 bases, there was a span of 15 bases. Germline V gene data show CDR1 as LGHNA and CDR2 as YNFKEQ. The CDR3 length is 15 residues. This table comes from immunoSEQ multiplex PCR, and its TCRdb copy is limited to in-frame clones, with some not included. The sample has about 2.1 million clones, about 94% seen once. Naive CD8 cells comprised CD45RO-negative, CCR7-positively selected cells, excluding terminally differentiated effector memory CD45RA+ cells.

What was sequenced was naive CD8+ T cells from PBMCs. The V and J genes are TRBV4-2 and TRBJ2-1; D possibly corresponds to TRBD1 (6 bases). This TCR derives from a young man in good health. Some clones in this sample may be carry-over from other donors' samples. The CDR3 nucleotides are TGTGCCAGCAGCCAAGCCGTGAGCCCAGGGGATGAGCAGTTCTTC. Its protein product is CASSQAVSPGDEQFF.